The clone carrying this TCR beta chain showed up many times. Its antigen is unidentified. The data originate from a study of T-cell memory formation after mild COVID-19. The CDR3 runs to 14 residues. V was pared by 6 bases and J by 1 base, with 4 bases of the junction left unmatched. TCRdb reprocessed the 5' RACE reads with MiXCR, giving one entry per CDR3 protein. The sample shows some 350,000 distinct CDR3 sequences, 10% to 15% of them seen only once. Regarding the study as a whole: Some SARS-CoV-2-responding clones were already detected in memory before infection.

The chain is built from TRBV12-3 or TRBV12-4 and TRBJ2-5, with TRBD2 identical over 8 bases. The source is a man aged 18 to 35 who had mild COVID-19 (a few samples of this study predate the infection). Cell type and time point are not known. Sequenced material: PBMCs or a T cell subset sorted from them (not recorded which). Here the CDR3 reads CASSPAGGQETQYF. The CDR3 DNA follows: TGTGCCAGCAGCCCCGCGGGGGGCCAAGAGACCCAGTACTTC.